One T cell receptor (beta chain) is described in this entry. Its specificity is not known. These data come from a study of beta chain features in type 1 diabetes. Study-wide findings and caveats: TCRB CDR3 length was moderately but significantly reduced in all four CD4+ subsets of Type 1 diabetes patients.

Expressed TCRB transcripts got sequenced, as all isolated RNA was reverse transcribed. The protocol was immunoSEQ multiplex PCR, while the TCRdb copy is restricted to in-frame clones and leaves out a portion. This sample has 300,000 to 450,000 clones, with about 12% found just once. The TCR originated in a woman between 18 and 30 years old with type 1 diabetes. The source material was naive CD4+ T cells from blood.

DNA for the CDR3: TGTGCCAGCAGTTTACAGGGGCGGGCGGAGACCCAGTACTTC. Protein product: CASSLQGRAETQYF. V is TRBV27 and J is TRBJ2-5; D might be TRBD1 (6 bases). CDR3 length equals 14 residues. V gave up 2 bases and J gave up 5 bases, with 12 bases separating them. The V gene's germline CDR1 is MNHEY and CDR2 SMNVEV (reference sequence).